Shown below are 25 T cell receptor beta chains from a single sample sequenced in a study of technical replicates of blood from a few donors. Assay: immunoSEQ multiplex PCR; the TCRdb copy retains only in-frame clones and omits some. This sample carries some 14,000 clones, more than 75% of them seen once, and the ten largest clones take roughly 13%. The sequenced sample consisted of PBMCs. All receptors derive from a human donor in good health.

V is TRBV19 and J is TRBJ2-1, with 9 nucleotides matching TRBD2. CDR3 length equals 16 residues. V dropped 8 bases and J dropped 4; count of bases not matched to a gene: 12. The germline gives CDR1 LNHDA, CDR2 SQIVND (reference sequence). CDR3 sequence reads: CASRHQASGAYNEQFF. In nucleotides, the CDR3 is TGTGCCAGTCGTCACCAGGCTAGCGGGGCTTACAATGAGCAGTTCTTC.

This chain links TRBV11-2 with TRBJ1-3; D may be TRBD1 (5 bases). The CDR3 loop spans 12 amino acids. Between the trimmed V and J ends, which lost 6 bases and 3 bases, there was a span of 6 bases. Germline CDR1 reads SGHAT; CDR2 reads FQNNGV. CDR3 amino acids: CASSDSGNTIYF. The CDR3 nucleotides are TGTGCCAGCAGTGACAGTGGAAACACCATATATTTT.

The genes are TRBV5-4 and TRBJ1-2; D is ambiguous. The V end was cut by 4 bases, the J end by 2 bases, with 18 bases between. This CDR3 has 16 residues. CDR1 and CDR2 from the germline V gene are SGHNT and YYREEE (reference sequence). CDR3 bases: TGTGCCAGCAGCCGGGAGGCCTTGGACGCAAACTATGGCTACACCTTC. Encoded protein: CASSREALDANYGYTF. The full variable domain, in which reference TRBV5-4 and TRBJ1-2 provide the parts outside the CDR3, is ETGVTQSPTHLIKTRGQQVTLRCSSQSGHNTVSWYQQALGQGPQFIFQYYREEENGRGNFPPRFSGLQFPNYSSELNVNALELDDSALYLCASSREALDANYGYTFGSGTRLTVV.

The rearrangement joins TRBV5-1 to TRBJ1-2; TRBD1 matches at 9 bases. V dropped 5 bases and J dropped 1; count of bases not matched to a gene: 6. From germline, CDR1 is SGHRS and CDR2 YFSETQ. CDR3 size: 15 residues. This CDR3 reads CASRNTGGDNYGYTF. CDR3 nucleotide sequence: TGCGCCAGCAGAAATACAGGGGGCGATAACTATGGCTACACCTTC.

This clone was counted a few times. V and J are TRBV2 and TRBJ1-5; the D gene is possibly TRBD1 (6 bases). The CDR3 contains 14 residues. CDR1 is SNHLY, CDR2 FYNNEI, per germline. Trimming stripped 6 bases from V and 6 bases from J, with 15 bases between. Written as DNA, the CDR3 is TGTGCCAGCAGCGAAACAGGGCTCAGTCAGCCCCAGCATTTT. This translates into CASSETGLSQPQHF. Variable domain in full (rest from reference TRBV2 and TRBJ1-5): EPEVTQTPSHQVTQMGQEVILRCVPISNHLYFYWYRQILGQKVEFLVSFYNNEISEKSEIFDDQFSVERPDGSNFTLKIRSTKLEDSAMYFCASSETGLSQPQHFGDGTRLSIL.

This rearrangement joins TRBV5-5 to TRBJ1-5, with 7 bases aligning to TRBD1. Germline CDR1 reads SGHKS; CDR2 reads YYEKEE (reference sequence). This CDR3 spans 14 amino acids. The J segment lost 9 bases and the V segment lost 3 bases, leaving 9 bases of the junction unmatched. The CDR3 sequence is CASSSGTADRPQHF. The CDR3 bases are TGTGCCAGCAGCTCCGGGACAGCCGATCGGCCCCAGCATTTT.

This clone appeared a few times. The chain is built from TRBV25-1 and TRBJ2-1; 10 nucleotides line up with TRBD2. CDR1 and CDR2 (germline): MGHDK, SYGVNS. V shed 4 bases and J 5 bases; nucleotides not matched to a gene: 2. This CDR3 has 14 residues. The chain's CDR3 is CASSVLAGDNEQFF. CDR3 bases: TGTGCCAGCAGTGTGCTAGCGGGAGACAATGAGCAGTTCTTC.

This sequence joins TRBV2 and TRBJ1-1, with 10 positions matching TRBD1. With V trimmed by 4 bases and J by 8 bases, 1 base remained unmatched. The V gene's germline CDR1 is SNHLY and CDR2 FYNNEI. CDR3 length: 12 residues. The CDR3 nucleotides are TGTGCCAGCAGTGGACAGGGGGCCGAAGCTTTCTTT. This codes for CASSGQGAEAFF.

V is TRBV7-2 and J is TRBJ2-2; the D is unclear. CDR3 length: 15 amino acids. With 5 bases removed from V and 0 bases from J, the gap between germline ends came to 10 bases. Germline V gives CDR1 SGHTA, CDR2 FQGNSA. This chain's CDR3 is CASSPSGANTGELFF. DNA for the CDR3: TGTGCCAGCAGCCCTTCCGGTGCGAACACCGGGGAGCTGTTTTTT.

This chain joins TRBV19 and TRBJ1-5; tentatively, D is TRBD1 (6 bases). The V gene lost 4 bases and the J gene lost 2 bases, with 12 bases spanning the gap. This CDR3 is built from 15 residues. CDR1 and CDR2 from the germline V gene are LNHDA and SQIVND (reference sequence). The CDR3: CASSSTGLGNQPQHF. The CDR3 region has the DNA TGTGCCAGTAGTAGCACAGGGTTGGGCAATCAGCCCCAGCATTTT.

The chain recombines TRBV5-1 with TRBJ2-5; maybe TRBD2 (5 bases). With 0 bases removed from V and 3 bases from J, the gap between germline ends came to 9 bases. The CDR3 totals 14 residues. In germline, CDR1 is SGHRS, CDR2 YFSETQ. The CDR3 DNA follows: TGCGCCAGCAGCTTGGGGGCCGGGGAAGAGACCCAGTACTTC. Amino acid sequence: CASSLGAGEETQYF.

The chain recombines TRBV5-4 with TRBJ2-1, with 9 positions matching TRBD2. The CDR3 has 13 amino acids. V shed 6 bases, J shed 2 bases, and the junction held 0 bases outside the gene matches. Germline V gene lookup returns CDR1 SGHNT and CDR2 YYREEE (reference sequence). The CDR3 protein is CASKRGAYNEQFF. For the CDR3, the DNA is TGTGCCAGCAAGCGGGGGGCCTACAATGAGCAGTTCTTC.

The chain carries TRBV30 and TRBJ2-5; the match to TRBD2 covers 9 bases. The J call may be in error: the DNA end matches TRBJ2-7 better. The CDR3 contains 17 residues. CDR1 and CDR2 (germline): GTSNPN, SVGIG (reference sequence). The CDR3 reads CAWSGSSGRTGSYEQYF. The CDR3 DNA follows: TGTGCCTGGAGTGGGAGTAGCGGGAGAACGGGCTCCTACGAGCAGTACTTC.

The gene calls are TRBV18 and TRBJ2-7; 11 nucleotides line up with TRBD2. V gave up 6 bases and J gave up 5 bases; unmatched junction bases: 9. The germline V gene has CDR1 KGHSH and CDR2 LQKENI. The CDR3 consists of 15 residues. The CDR3 coding sequence is TGTGCCAGCTCGCCGACTAGCGGGGCTCCCCACGAGCAGTACTTC. It yields the protein CASSPTSGAPHEQYF.

V and J are TRBV30 and TRBJ1-4, with 7 bases aligning to TRBD1. V was clipped by 6 bases and J by 5 bases; unmatched bases: 9. CDR1 is GTSNPN, CDR2 SVGIG, per germline (reference sequence). The CDR3 contains 14 residues. CDR3 sequence reads: CACADRALNEKLFF. The CDR3 DNA is TGTGCCTGTGCCGACAGGGCGTTAAATGAAAAACTGTTTTTT.

This sequence joins TRBV25-1 and TRBJ2-5; 8 nucleotides align to TRBD2. The germline CDR1 and CDR2 sequences are MGHDK and SYGVNS. V gave up 5 bases and J gave up 5 bases; unmatched junction bases: 7. The CDR3 runs 14 residues. The CDR3 loop is CASSTLAERETQYF. CDR3 nucleotides: TGTGCCAGCAGTACACTAGCGGAGAGGGAGACCCAGTACTTC.

V usage is TRBV7-8 and J usage is TRBJ2-3; D might be TRBD2 (5 bases). V was clipped by 0 bases and J by 3 bases, with 7 bases between them. This CDR3 contains 14 residues. Germline V gives CDR1 SGHVS, CDR2 FQNEAQ. The CDR3 loop is CASSLAGVTDTQYF. The CDR3, as DNA: TGTGCCAGCAGCTTAGCGGGAGTTACAGATACGCAGTATTTT.

The CDR3 is CASSEGSSGELFF. The CDR3 DNA is TGTGCCAGCAGTGAAGGGAGTTCCGGGGAGCTGTTTTTT. The V call is TRBV6-4, the J call TRBJ2-2; the D gene is possibly TRBD2 (5 bases). This CDR3 has 13 residues. V gave up 3 bases and J gave up 6 bases, with 8 bases separating them. Germline V gene sequence: CDR1 MRHNA, CDR2 SNTAGT.

J is TRBJ2-6 and V is TRBV7-6, with D uncertain. The length of the CDR3 is 15 residues. Trimming shortened V by 1 base and J by 0 bases, and 4 bases separated the two germline ends. CDR1 and CDR2 from the germline V gene are SGHVS and FNYEAQ. This CDR3 reads CASSLVYSGANVLTF. The CDR3 DNA reads TGTGCCAGCAGCTTAGTGTACTCTGGGGCCAACGTCCTGACTTTC.

J is TRBJ2-6 and V is TRBV21-1; the listed D gene, TRBD2, was not tested against the DNA. TRBV21-1 is given as a pseudogene. The CDR3 has 18 amino acids. Here the CDR3 DNA reads TGTGCCAGCAGGCCAGGTAGCTTGGGGGGTCCTGGGGCCAACGTCCTGACTTTC. Encoded protein: CASRPGSLGGPGANVLTF.

The J gene is TRBJ2-1, the V gene TRBV7-6; 10 bases are shared with TRBD2. V shed 4 bases and J 6 bases; nucleotides not matched to a gene: 3. Germline V gene lookup returns CDR1 SGHVS and CDR2 FNYEAQ. CDR3 length: 14 amino acids. Here the CDR3 reads CASSYGTSANEQFF. The CDR3 DNA is TGTGCCAGCAGCTACGGGACTAGCGCCAATGAGCAGTTCTTC.

This chain joins TRBV5-1 and TRBJ1-3; 7 bases align to TRBD1. The J segment lost 1 base and the V segment lost 4 bases, leaving 5 bases of the junction unmatched. Germline V gene lookup returns CDR1 SGHRS and CDR2 YFSETQ. This CDR3 spans 15 amino acids. The DNA of the CDR3 is TGCGCCAGCAGCGTTACAGGGGATTCTGGAAACACCATATATTTT. It yields the protein CASSVTGDSGNTIYF.

The rearrangement links TRBV6-5 to TRBJ2-2, with 8 positions matching TRBD2. Losses at the gene ends were 0 bases for V and 5 bases for J; bases not matched to a gene: 2. The CDR3 totals 15 residues. The germline gives CDR1 MNHEY, CDR2 SVGAGI. The CDR3 DNA reads TGTGCCAGCAGTTACTCCGGGGGGGCAACCGGGGAGCTGTTTTTT. Its translation: CASSYSGGATGELFF.

This clone was counted a single time. The chain employs TRBV25-1 and TRBJ2-1; the D gene is possibly TRBD2 (6 bases). CDR3 size: 14 residues. Between the trimmed V and J ends, which lost 7 bases and 8 bases, there was a span of 18 bases. Germline CDR1 reads MGHDK; CDR2 reads SYGVNS. The CDR3 is CASTLKVGGHEQFF. The CDR3 DNA reads as TGTGCCAGCACCCTCAAGGTGGGGGGACATGAGCAGTTCTTC.

The CDR3: CASSAGTGYNEQFF. CDR3 in DNA: TGTGCCAGCAGCGCTGGGACAGGATACAATGAGCAGTTCTTC. The rearrangement joins TRBV9 to TRBJ2-1, with 8 bases aligning to TRBD1. The CDR3 has 14 residues. Germline assignment: CDR1 SGDLS and CDR2 YYNGEE. J was trimmed by 4 bases and V by 3 bases; bases with no gene match: 3.